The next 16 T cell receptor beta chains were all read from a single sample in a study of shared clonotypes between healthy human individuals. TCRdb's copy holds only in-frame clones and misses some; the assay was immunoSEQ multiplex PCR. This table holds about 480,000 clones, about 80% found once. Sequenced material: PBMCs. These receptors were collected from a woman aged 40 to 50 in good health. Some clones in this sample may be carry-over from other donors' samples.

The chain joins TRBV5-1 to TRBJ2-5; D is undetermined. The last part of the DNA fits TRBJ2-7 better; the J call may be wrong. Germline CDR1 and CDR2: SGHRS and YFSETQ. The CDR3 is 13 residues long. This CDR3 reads CASSLAGSYEQYF. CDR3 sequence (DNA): TGCGCCAGCAGCTTGGCCGGCTCCTACGAGCAGTACTTC.

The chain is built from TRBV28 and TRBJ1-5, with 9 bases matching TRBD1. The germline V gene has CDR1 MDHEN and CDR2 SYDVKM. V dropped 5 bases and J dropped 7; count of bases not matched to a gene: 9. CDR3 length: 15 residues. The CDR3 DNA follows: TGTGCCAGCAGTCCACCACAGGGGGCCCAGCAGCCCCAGCATTTT. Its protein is CASSPPQGAQQPQHF.

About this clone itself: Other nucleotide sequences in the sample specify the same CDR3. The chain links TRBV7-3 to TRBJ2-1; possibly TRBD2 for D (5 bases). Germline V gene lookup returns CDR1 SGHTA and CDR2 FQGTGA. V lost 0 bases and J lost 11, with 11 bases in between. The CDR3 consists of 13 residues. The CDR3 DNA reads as TGTGCCAGCAGCTTAACGTTCGCGGGCCAGCAGTTCTTC. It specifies CASSLTFAGQQFF.

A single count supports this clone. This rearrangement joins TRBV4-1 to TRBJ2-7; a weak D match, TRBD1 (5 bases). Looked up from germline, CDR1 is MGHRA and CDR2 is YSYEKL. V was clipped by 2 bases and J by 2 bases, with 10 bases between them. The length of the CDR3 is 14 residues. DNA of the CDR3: TGCGCCAGCAGCCAACAGGACACGGCCTACGAGCAGTACTTC. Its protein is CASSQQDTAYEQYF.

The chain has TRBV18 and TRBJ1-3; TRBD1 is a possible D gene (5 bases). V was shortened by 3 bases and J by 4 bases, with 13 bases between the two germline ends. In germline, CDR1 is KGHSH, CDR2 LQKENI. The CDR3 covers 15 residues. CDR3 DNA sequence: TGTGCCAGCTCACCCCTCGGGACGGACGGAAACACCATATATTTT. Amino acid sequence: CASSPLGTDGNTIYF.

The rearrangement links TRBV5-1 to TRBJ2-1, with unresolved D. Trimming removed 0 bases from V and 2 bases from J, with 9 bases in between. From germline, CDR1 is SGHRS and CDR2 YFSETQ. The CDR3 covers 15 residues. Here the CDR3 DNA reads TGCGCCAGCAGCTTGGCCCCGGACGCCTACAATGAGCAGTTCTTC. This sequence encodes CASSLAPDAYNEQFF. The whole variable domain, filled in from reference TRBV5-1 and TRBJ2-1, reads KAGVTQTPRYLIKTRGQQVTLSCSPISGHRSVSWYQQTPGQGLQFLFEYFSETQRNKGNFPGRFSGRQFSNSRSEMNVSTLELGDSALYLCASSLAPDAYNEQFFGPGTRLTVL.

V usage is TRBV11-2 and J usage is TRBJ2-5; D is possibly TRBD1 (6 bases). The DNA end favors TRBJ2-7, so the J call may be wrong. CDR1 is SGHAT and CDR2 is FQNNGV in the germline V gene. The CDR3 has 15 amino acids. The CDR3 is CASSRDIRAWYEQYF. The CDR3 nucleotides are TGTGCCAGCAGCCGGGACATCCGGGCATGGTACGAGCAGTACTTC.

The CDR3 sequence: CASSVNRVGQPQHF. The CDR3 DNA is TGTGCCAGCAGCGTTAACAGGGTCGGACAGCCCCAGCATTTT. The gene calls are TRBV2 and TRBJ1-5, with D possibly matching TRBD1 (6 bases). CDR3 length equals 14 residues. V shed 6 bases and J shed 7 bases, with 16 bases lying between them. From germline, CDR1 is SNHLY and CDR2 FYNNEI.

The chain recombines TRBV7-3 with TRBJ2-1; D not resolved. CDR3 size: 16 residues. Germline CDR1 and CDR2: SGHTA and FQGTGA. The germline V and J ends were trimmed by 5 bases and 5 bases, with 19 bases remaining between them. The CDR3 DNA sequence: TGTGCCAGCAGCCCCCAATCGCTGGGCGGTAACAATGAGCAGTTCTTC. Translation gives CASSPQSLGGNNEQFF. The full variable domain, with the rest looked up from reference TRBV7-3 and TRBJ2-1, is GAGVSQTPSNKVTEKGKYVELRCDPISGHTALYWYRQSLGQGPEFLIYFQGTGAADDSGLPNDRFFAVRPEGSVSTLKIQRTERGDSAVYLCASSPQSLGGNNEQFFGPGTRLTVL.

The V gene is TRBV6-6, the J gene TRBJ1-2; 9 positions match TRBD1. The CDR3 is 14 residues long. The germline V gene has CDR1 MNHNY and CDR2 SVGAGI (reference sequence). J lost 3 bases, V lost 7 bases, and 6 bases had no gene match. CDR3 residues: CASTIGDRDYGYTF. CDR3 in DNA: TGTGCCAGCACCATTGGGGACAGGGACTATGGCTACACCTTC.

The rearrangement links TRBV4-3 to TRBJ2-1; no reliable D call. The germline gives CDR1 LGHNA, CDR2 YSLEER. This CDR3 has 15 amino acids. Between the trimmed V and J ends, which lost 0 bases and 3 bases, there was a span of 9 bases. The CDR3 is CASSQDWQNYNEQFF. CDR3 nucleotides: TGCGCCAGCAGCCAAGATTGGCAGAACTACAATGAGCAGTTCTTC.

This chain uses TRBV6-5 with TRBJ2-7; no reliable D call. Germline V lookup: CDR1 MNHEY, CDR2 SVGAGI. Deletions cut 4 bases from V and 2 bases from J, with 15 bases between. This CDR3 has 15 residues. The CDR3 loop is CASSSSRTDTYEQYF. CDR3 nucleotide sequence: TGTGCCAGCAGTTCGTCCAGGACGGATACCTACGAGCAGTACTTC.

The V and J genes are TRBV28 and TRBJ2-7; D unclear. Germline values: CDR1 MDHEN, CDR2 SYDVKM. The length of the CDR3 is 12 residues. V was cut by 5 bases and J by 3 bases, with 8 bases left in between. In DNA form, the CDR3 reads TGTGCCAGCAGTGCCCCCGTCTACGAGCAGTACTTC. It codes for CASSAPVYEQYF.

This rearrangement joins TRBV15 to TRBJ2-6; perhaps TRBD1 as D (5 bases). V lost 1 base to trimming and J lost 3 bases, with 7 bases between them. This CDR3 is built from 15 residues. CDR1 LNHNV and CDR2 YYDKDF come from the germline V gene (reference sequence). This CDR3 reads CATSRGQRGANVLTF. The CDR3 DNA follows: TGTGCCACCAGCAGAGGACAGCGTGGGGCCAACGTCCTGACTTTC.

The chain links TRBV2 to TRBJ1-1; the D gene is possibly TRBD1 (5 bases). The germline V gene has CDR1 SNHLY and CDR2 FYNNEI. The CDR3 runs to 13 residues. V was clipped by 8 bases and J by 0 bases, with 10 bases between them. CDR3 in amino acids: CASGRQMNTEAFF. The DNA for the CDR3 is TGTGCCAGCGGCCGACAGATGAACACTGAAGCTTTCTTT.

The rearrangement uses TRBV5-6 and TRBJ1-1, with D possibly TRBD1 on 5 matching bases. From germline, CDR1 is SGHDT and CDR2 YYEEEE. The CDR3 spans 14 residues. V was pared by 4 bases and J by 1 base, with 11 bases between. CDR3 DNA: TGTGCCAGCAGCAGGGGCCGGCCGAACACTGAAGCTTTCTTT. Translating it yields CASSRGRPNTEAFF.